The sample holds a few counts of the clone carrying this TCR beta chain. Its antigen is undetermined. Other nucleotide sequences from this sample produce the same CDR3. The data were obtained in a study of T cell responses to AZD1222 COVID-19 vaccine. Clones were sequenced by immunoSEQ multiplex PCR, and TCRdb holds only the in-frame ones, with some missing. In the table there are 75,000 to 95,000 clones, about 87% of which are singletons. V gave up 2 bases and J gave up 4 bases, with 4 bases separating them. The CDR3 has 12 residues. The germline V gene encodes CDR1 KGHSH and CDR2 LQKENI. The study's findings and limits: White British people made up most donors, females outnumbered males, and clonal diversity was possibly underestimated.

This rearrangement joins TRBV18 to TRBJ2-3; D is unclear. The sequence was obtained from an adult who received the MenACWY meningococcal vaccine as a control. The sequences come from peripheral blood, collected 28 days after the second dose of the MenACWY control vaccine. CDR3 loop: CASSPGADTQYF. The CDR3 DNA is TGTGCCAGCTCACCAGGGGCAGATACGCAGTATTTT.